This paragraph reports one T cell receptor (beta chain). Its antigen specificity is not known. The CDR3 does not close with the conserved phenylalanine or tryptophan, likely indicating a read error. The entry originates in a study of metastatic and nonmetastatic thyroid tumors (TCRdb year 2020). Study-level background: Repertoires were compared across peripheral blood and tumor or nodule tissue samples from malignant and benign thyroid patients. What the research found in general, with its limitations: In both blood and tumor samples, malignant tumors were reported to have significantly higher TCR beta diversity than benign nodules.

The library was generated by PCR. Sequencer: Illumina HiSeq 4000. The TCR beta-chain CDR3 region of each patient was profiled by high-throughput sequencing. The source study handled its data this way. The researchers built a classifier to tell apart papillary thyroid cancer patients with distant metastasis, based on CDR3 differences among clinicopathological groups. The Shannon index was used to measure repertoire diversity, and the Morisita-Horn index was used to measure how similar tumor and blood repertoires were. TCRdb cleaned the public reads at Q25 with fastp, built clones with MiXCR and kept in-frame beta chains. The V and J calls reflect TCRdb's pipeline rather than the authors' work. For this sample there are 25,000 to 35,000 clones; 30% appear just once. Around 32% of the sample comes from the top ten. No treatment had been received by any patient before thyroid surgery. Using T-cell receptor beta sequencing, the researchers looked back retrospectively at clinical samples from patients, gathered between the early 2010s and the late 2010s.

Material: blood. This clonotype was sampled from a female donor with papillary thyroid cancer or a benign thyroid nodule (not recorded which). Some clones in this sample may be carry-over from other donors' samples.

The CDR3 is CASSLNVETGELFI. The nucleotides are TGTGCCAGCAGCCTGAATGTAGAGACCGGGGAGCTGTTTATC. The chain couples TRBV28 to TRBJ2-2; the D gene is not confidently resolved. The CDR3 is 14 amino acids in total, end residues counted. Kept here is only the CDR3 DNA, which spans 42 bases and is read in frame from base 1. V was cut back by 6 bases and J by 5 bases, leaving a gap of 13 bases between them. Via the germline V gene, CDR1 is MDHEN and CDR2 SYDVKM.